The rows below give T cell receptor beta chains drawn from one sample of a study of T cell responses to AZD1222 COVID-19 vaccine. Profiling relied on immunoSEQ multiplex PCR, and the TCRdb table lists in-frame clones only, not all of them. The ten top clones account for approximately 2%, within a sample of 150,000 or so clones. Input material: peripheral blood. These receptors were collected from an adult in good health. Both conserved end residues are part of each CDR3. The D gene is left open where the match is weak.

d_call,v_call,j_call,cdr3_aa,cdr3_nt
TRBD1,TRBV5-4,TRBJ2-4,CASSFSDRGVGNIQYF,TGTGCCAGCAGCTTCTCTGACAGGGGGGTTGGAAACATTCAGTACTTC
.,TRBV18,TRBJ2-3,CASSPSLASSDTQYF,TGTGCCAGCTCACCTTCCCTAGCGAGTAGCGATACGCAGTATTTT
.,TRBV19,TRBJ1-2,CASSIDRGDQRGYTF,TGTGCCAGTAGTATAGATCGGGGCGACCAGCGCGGCTACACCTTC
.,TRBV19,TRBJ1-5,CASSTGGLNQPQHF,TGTGCCAGTAGTACGGGGGGGCTCAATCAGCCCCAGCATTTT
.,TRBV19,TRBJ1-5,CASRQGSGQPQHF,TGTGCCAGTAGGCAAGGAAGCGGTCAGCCCCAGCATTTT
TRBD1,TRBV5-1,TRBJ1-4,CASSLVGTGGEVKLFF,TGCGCCAGCAGCTTGGTGGGGACAGGGGGCGAAGTGAAACTGTTTTTT
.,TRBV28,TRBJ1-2,CASSLNGHVNYGYTF,TGTGCCAGCAGTTTAAACGGCCACGTTAACTATGGCTACACCTTC
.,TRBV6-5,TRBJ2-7,CASRGGGWGSYEQYF,TGTGCCAGCAGGGGAGGGGGCTGGGGCTCCTACGAGCAGTACTTC
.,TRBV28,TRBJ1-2,CASSAYRAANYGYTF,TGTGCCAGCAGTGCCTACAGGGCAGCTAACTATGGCTACACCTTC
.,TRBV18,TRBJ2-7,CASSPRFGETYEQYF,TGTGCCAGCTCACCACGCTTCGGGGAAACCTACGAGCAGTACTTC
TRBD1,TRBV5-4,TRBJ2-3,CASRGRLAGGADTQYF,TGTGCCAGCAGGGGGAGGTTGGCAGGGGGCGCAGATACGCAGTATTTT
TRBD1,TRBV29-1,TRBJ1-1,CSVEDQQGPFVEAFF,TGCAGCGTTGAAGATCAACAGGGGCCGTTCGTAGAAGCTTTCTTT
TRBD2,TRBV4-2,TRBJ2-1,CASSQADGGGDEQFF,TGTGCCAGCAGCCAAGCGGACGGGGGGGGCGATGAGCAGTTCTTC
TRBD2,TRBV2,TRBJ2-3,CASSQMTSGGAVPSTDTQYF,TGTGCCAGCAGTCAAATGACTAGCGGGGGGGCAGTTCCTAGCACAGATACGCAGTATTTT
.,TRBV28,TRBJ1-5,CASSLGAQQPQHF,TGTGCCAGCAGTTTAGGGGCCCAGCAGCCCCAGCATTTT
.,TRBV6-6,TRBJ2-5,CASKVGRGEETQYF,TGTGCCAGCAAGGTTGGTCGCGGGGAAGAGACCCAGTACTTC
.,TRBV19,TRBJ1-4,CASSMVGEKLFF,TGTGCCAGTAGTATGGTCGGTGAAAAACTGTTTTTT
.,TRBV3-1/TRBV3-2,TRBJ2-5,CASTPDSYQETQYF,TGTGCCAGCACACCGGACTCGTACCAAGAGACCCAGTACTTC
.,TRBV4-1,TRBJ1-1,CASSQVGVANTEAFF,TGCGCCAGCAGCCAAGTTGGGGTCGCGAACACTGAAGCTTTCTTT
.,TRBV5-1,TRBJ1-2,CASSLEQGSYGYTF,TGCGCCAGCAGCTTGGAACAGGGTAGCTATGGCTACACCTTC
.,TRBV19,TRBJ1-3,CASSPTGTGNTIYF,TGTGCCAGTAGTCCTACAGGGACCGGAAACACCATATATTTT
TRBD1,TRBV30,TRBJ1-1,CAWGQGGWQYEAFF,TGTGCCTGGGGACAGGGGGGTTGGCAGTATGAAGCTTTCTTT
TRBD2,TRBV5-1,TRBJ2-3,CASRPLRGAPDTQYF,TGCGCCAGCAGGCCCTTGCGGGGGGCCCCAGATACGCAGTATTTT
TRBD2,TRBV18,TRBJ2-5,CASSPGLQETQYF,TGTGCCAGCTCACCGGGACTACAAGAGACCCAGTACTTC
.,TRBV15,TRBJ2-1,CATSPRRSSYNEQFF,TGTGCCACCAGCCCCCGGCGGAGCTCCTACAATGAGCAGTTCTTC
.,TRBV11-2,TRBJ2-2,CASSSEGARGTGELFF,TGTGCCAGCAGCTCCGAGGGGGCGCGGGGCACCGGGGAGCTGTTTTTT
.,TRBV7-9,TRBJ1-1,CASSWVANLNTEAFF,TGTGCCAGCAGCTGGGTAGCTAACCTGAACACTGAAGCTTTCTTT
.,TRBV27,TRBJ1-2,CASSLNWGAGGYTF,TGTGCCAGCAGTCTAAACTGGGGGGCGGGGGGCTACACCTTC
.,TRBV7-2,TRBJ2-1,CASSLRDSSSYNEQFF,TGTGCCAGCAGCTTACGGGACTCGAGCTCCTACAATGAGCAGTTCTTC
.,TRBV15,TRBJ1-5,CATSRETLSNQPQHF,TGTGCCACCAGCAGAGAGACCTTAAGCAATCAGCCCCAGCATTTT
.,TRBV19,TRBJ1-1,CASSRDWNTEAFF,TGTGCCAGTAGTCGGGACTGGAACACTGAAGCTTTCTTT
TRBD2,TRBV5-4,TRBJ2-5,CASSLSGVETQYF,TGTGCCAGCAGCTTGAGCGGGGTGGAGACCCAGTACTTC
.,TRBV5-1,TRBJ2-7,CASSWGSGEQYF,TGCGCCAGCAGCTGGGGCTCGGGCGAGCAGTACTTC
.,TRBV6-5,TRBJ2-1,CASSYYDRKNEQFF,TGTGCCAGCAGTTATTATGACAGAAAAAATGAGCAGTTCTTC
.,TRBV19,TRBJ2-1,CASSTRDTDNEQFF,TGTGCCAGTAGTACCCGGGACACAGACAATGAGCAGTTCTTC
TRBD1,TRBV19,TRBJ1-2,CASSTGQGWGYTF,TGTGCCAGTAGTACCGGACAGGGCTGGGGCTACACCTTC
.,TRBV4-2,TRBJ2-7,CASSPGTNFYEQYF,TGTGCCAGCAGCCCCGGGACAAATTTCTACGAGCAGTACTTC
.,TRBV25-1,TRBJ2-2,CASSVLGEAGELFF,TGTGCCAGCAGTGTCCTAGGCGAGGCCGGGGAGCTGTTTTTT
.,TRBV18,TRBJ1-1,CASSPRGGEAFF,TGTGCCAGCTCACCTCGGGGGGGTGAAGCTTTCTTT
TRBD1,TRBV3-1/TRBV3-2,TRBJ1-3,CASSEVPGQGYSGNTIYF,TGTGCCAGCAGCGAAGTTCCGGGACAGGGCTACTCTGGAAACACCATATATTTT
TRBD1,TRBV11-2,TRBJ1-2,CASSLGQGAPLGGYTF,TGTGCCAGCAGCCTCGGACAGGGGGCGCCCCTCGGTGGCTACACCTTC
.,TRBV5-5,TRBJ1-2,CASSLARGDTLNGYTF,TGTGCCAGCAGCTTGGCCAGGGGAGATACCTTAAATGGCTACACCTTC
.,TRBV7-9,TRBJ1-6,CASSSGTGNSPLHF,TGTGCCAGCAGCTCCGGGACGGGAAATTCACCCCTCCACTTT
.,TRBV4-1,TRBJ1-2,CASSQDHLNYGYTF,TGCGCCAGCAGCCAAGATCATCTTAACTATGGCTACACCTTC
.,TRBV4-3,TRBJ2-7,CASSPQGRVGGYEQYF,TGCGCCAGCAGCCCTCAAGGTCGAGTAGGGGGCTACGAGCAGTACTTC
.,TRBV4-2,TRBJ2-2,CASSHTTEGVPGELFF,TGTGCCAGCAGCCACACCACGGAAGGGGTACCCGGGGAGCTGTTTTTT
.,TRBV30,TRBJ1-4,CAWSLSRDSNEKLFF,TGTGCCTGGAGTCTTTCCCGAGACAGTAATGAAAAACTGTTTTTT
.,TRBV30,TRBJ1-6,CAWTVGEGSPLHF,TGTGCCTGGACTGTGGGAGAAGGTTCACCCCTCCACTTT
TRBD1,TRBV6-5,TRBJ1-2,CASSYLGTGATSGYTF,TGTGCCAGCAGTTACTTGGGGACAGGGGCCACAAGTGGCTACACCTTC
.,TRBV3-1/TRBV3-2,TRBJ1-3,CASSLEPFSGNTIYF,TGTGCCAGCAGCCTCGAGCCCTTCTCTGGAAACACCATATATTTT
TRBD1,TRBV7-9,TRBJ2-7,CASSSTGTGLYEQYF,TGTGCCAGCAGCTCAACCGGGACAGGGTTGTACGAGCAGTACTTC
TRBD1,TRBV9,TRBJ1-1,CASSVAPPLDRGLTDTEAFF,TGTGCCAGCAGCGTAGCCCCGCCCCTTGACAGGGGGCTAACGGACACTGAAGCTTTCTTT
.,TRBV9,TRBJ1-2,CASSVAARGESGYTF,TGTGCCAGCAGCGTAGCCGCCAGGGGCGAATCTGGCTACACCTTC
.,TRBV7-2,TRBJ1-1,CASTLGGEPYTEAFF,TGTGCCAGCACCCTAGGGGGGGAACCATACACTGAAGCTTTCTTT
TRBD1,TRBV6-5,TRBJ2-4,CASSYGTAKNIQYF,TGTGCCAGCAGTTACGGGACAGCTAAAAACATTCAGTACTTC
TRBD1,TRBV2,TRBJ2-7,CASRTGGPIYEQYF,TGTGCCAGCAGGACAGGGGGGCCCATCTACGAGCAGTACTTC
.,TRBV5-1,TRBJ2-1,CASSLRGVYNEQFF,TGCGCCAGCAGCCTAAGGGGGGTATACAATGAGCAGTTCTTC
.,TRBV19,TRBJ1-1,CASSIQGTMNTEAFF,TGTGCCAGTAGTATCCAGGGGACCATGAACACTGAAGCTTTCTTT
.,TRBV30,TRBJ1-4,CAWSWGGGNEKLFF,TGTGCCTGGAGTTGGGGGGGCGGGAATGAAAAACTGTTTTTT
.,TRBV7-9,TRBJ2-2,CASSPRGRPNTGELFF,TGTGCCAGCAGCCCCCGGGGGCGTCCGAACACCGGGGAGCTGTTTTTT